A single sample is the source of the 30 T cell receptor beta chains below, sequenced in a study of CD8+ T cells in alopecia areata (dated by TCRdb to 2017 to 2018). The sample's time point label, decoded: around 26 weeks on oral tofacitinib. The intended sense of this specimen's treatment or condition label: oral pan-JAK inhibitor, 5-10 mg twice daily. The receptor library was made with the immunoSEQ multiplex PCR assay. To provide template for TCR sequencing, every sample had RNA extracted and reverse transcribed into cDNA. TCRdb obtained this table from immuneACCESS and retained in-frame rearrangements with V and J assigned. These tables miss some clones; where compared with another copy, unresolved V genes account for less than half of the shortfall, and the remainder is unexplained. The sample yields about 300,000 clones; about three fifths were counted once. About 1.8% of the sample is taken by the ten largest.

Sequencing was performed on CD4+ T cells sorted from blood, taken at week 24, from a patient treated with tofacitinib. These receptors all come from a human donor with alopecia areata.

This clone was detected only a few times. This chain links TRBV25-1 with TRBJ1-2; D unclear. CDR3 length equals 12 residues. Germline values: CDR1 MGHDK, CDR2 SYGVNS. Trimming took 0 bases from V and 6 from J, leaving 5 bases between them. CDR3 DNA sequence: TGTGCCAGCAGTGAATATCAAGATGGCTACACCTTC. It specifies CASSEYQDGYTF.

A few counts support this clone. The CDR3 region has the DNA TGTGCCAGCAGCTTGGACAGGAGCTCCTATAATTCACCCCTCCACTTT. Translation: CASSLDRSSYNSPLHF. V gene TRBV5-4 combines with J gene TRBJ1-6, with D possibly being TRBD1 (5 bases). Trimming cost V 0 bases and J 0 bases, with 7 bases left between them. The CDR3 runs to 16 residues. In germline, CDR1 is SGHNT, CDR2 YYREEE (reference sequence).

In this sample, this clone turned up once. J is TRBJ2-1 and V is TRBV11-3, with 7 bases that match TRBD1. Trimming at V came to 5 bases and at J to 4 bases, leaving 5 bases not matched to a gene. Germline V lookup: CDR1 SGHNT, CDR2 YENEEA. The CDR3 is 14 residues long. The CDR3 DNA is TGTGCCAGCAGCATTGACAGGGCATACAATGAGCAGTTCTTC. Translating gives CASSIDRAYNEQFF. The full variable domain, rest sourced from reference TRBV11-3 and TRBJ2-1, is EAGVVQSPRYKIIEKKQPVAFWCNPISGHNTLYWYLQNLGQGPELLIRYENEEAVDDSQLPKDRFSAERLKGVDSTLKIQPAELGDSAVYLCASSIDRAYNEQFFGPGTRLTVL.

This sequence joins TRBV30 and TRBJ1-1; D remains ambiguous. Germline values: CDR1 GTSNPN, CDR2 SVGIG (reference sequence). The CDR3 is made up of 12 amino acids. Deletions cut 2 bases from V and 6 bases from J, with 10 bases between. The CDR3 nucleotides read TGTGCCTGGAGTTCGGTGGGCGCTGAAGCTTTCTTT. It codes for CAWSSVGAEAFF.

This chain links TRBV5-1 with TRBJ2-1, with D perhaps matching TRBD1 or TRBD2 (7 bases each). This CDR3 is built from 14 residues. V gave up 2 bases and J gave up 9 bases, with 15 bases separating them. CDR1 and CDR2 from the germline V gene are SGHRS and YFSETQ. The CDR3 DNA follows: TGCGCCAGCAGCTTCACACAGGGGAGGGGTGAGCAGTTCTTC. Amino acid sequence: CASSFTQGRGEQFF. The full variable domain, in which reference TRBV5-1 and TRBJ2-1 provide the parts outside the CDR3, is KAGVTQTPRYLIKTRGQQVTLSCSPISGHRSVSWYQQTPGQGLQFLFEYFSETQRNKGNFPGRFSGRQFSNSRSEMNVSTLELGDSALYLCASSFTQGRGEQFFGPGTRLTVL.

This clone has just a few counts. The chain has TRBV5-1 and TRBJ2-3; TRBD2 might be the D (6 bases). The length of the CDR3 is 14 residues. Trimming removed 7 bases at V and 2 bases at J, with 14 bases between. From germline, CDR1 is SGHRS and CDR2 YFSETQ. The DNA for the CDR3 is TGCGCCAGCGGGAGGTCTAGCGACACAGATACGCAGTATTTT. Translating gives CASGRSSDTDTQYF.

V gene TRBV4-1 combines with J gene TRBJ2-2; perhaps TRBD1 as D (6 bases). CDR1 is MGHRA, CDR2 YSYEKL, per germline. The length of the CDR3 is 15 residues. Trimming took off 4 bases at V and 6 bases at J, with 15 bases between the two ends. CDR3 DNA: TGCGCCAGCAGCCCTTACAGGGATCCCCCCGGGGAGCTGTTTTTT. Amino acid sequence: CASSPYRDPPGELFF.

The chain joins TRBV5-1 to TRBJ2-1; D is perhaps TRBD1 (6 bases). Trimming pared 0 bases from V and 3 bases from J, leaving 7 bases between. The CDR3 length is 14 residues. Germline CDR1 and CDR2: SGHRS and YFSETQ. CDR3 sequence reads: CASSLGDIYNEQFF. The CDR3 DNA reads as TGCGCCAGCAGCTTGGGGGACATCTACAATGAGCAGTTCTTC.

The chain has TRBV9 and TRBJ1-6; possible D gene TRBD1, 5 bases. The V gene lost 6 bases and the J gene lost 7 bases, with 17 bases spanning the gap. This CDR3 comprises 15 residues. Germline CDR1 is SGDLS and CDR2 is YYNGEE. DNA for the CDR3: TGTGCCAGCACCCCCGGGGGGGACCGAAATTCACCCCTCCACTTT. Amino acids: CASTPGGDRNSPLHF.

This clone was seen a handful of times. The rearrangement uses TRBV4-1 and TRBJ1-2, with 7 bases lining up with TRBD1. The germline gives CDR1 MGHRA, CDR2 YSYEKL. The V gene end was trimmed by 2 bases and the J gene end by 2 bases; junction bases not matched to a gene: 11. This CDR3 has 17 residues. This CDR3 is CASSQMIKETGNYGYTF. The CDR3 DNA follows: TGCGCCAGCAGCCAAATGATTAAGGAGACAGGGAACTATGGCTACACCTTC.

The chain couples TRBV6-6 to TRBJ2-2; D not resolved. Germline V CDR1 and CDR2: MNHNY, SVGAGI (reference sequence). The CDR3 is 13 residues long. The V and J ends lost 7 bases and 2 bases respectively, with 8 bases between them. CDR3 in amino acids: CASTNTNTGELFF. CDR3 nucleotides: TGTGCCAGCACTAACACCAACACCGGGGAGCTGTTTTTT.

In its sample, this clone was seen a few times. This chain uses TRBV30 with TRBJ1-2; TRBD1 aligns across 11 bases. V lost 2 bases to trimming and J lost 6 bases; unmatched junction nucleotides: 5. The germline CDR1 and CDR2 sequences are GTSNPN and SVGIG (reference sequence). This CDR3 spans 14 amino acids. The CDR3 region is CAWSPSDRGHGYTF. The CDR3 nucleotides read TGTGCCTGGAGTCCCTCGGACAGGGGGCATGGCTACACCTTC.

This clone was counted only a few times. The chain links TRBV2 to TRBJ2-2; weak D call: TRBD1 (5 bases). The CDR3 totals 13 residues. CDR1 and CDR2 from the germline V gene are SNHLY and FYNNEI. The germline V and J ends were trimmed by 8 bases and 1 base, with 8 bases remaining between them. In DNA, the CDR3 is TGTGCCAGCGGACAACAGAACACCGGGGAGCTGTTTTTT. Amino acids: CASGQQNTGELFF.

This clone appeared a few times. The rearrangement uses TRBV7-2 and TRBJ2-3; no firm D call. The CDR3 covers 13 residues. The germline V gene encodes CDR1 SGHTA and CDR2 FQGNSA. Trimming pared 5 bases from V and 5 bases from J, leaving 11 bases between. CDR3 region: CASSPGRRDTQYF. The CDR3 DNA reads TGTGCCAGCAGCCCCGGTAGGAGAGATACGCAGTATTTT.

The chain links TRBV7-2 to TRBJ2-3, with D uncertain. This CDR3 has 12 amino acids. Germline lookup yields CDR1 SGHTA and CDR2 FQGNSA. Trimming took off 2 bases at V and 3 bases at J, with 3 bases between the two ends. The CDR3 is CASSLKTDTQYF. The CDR3 nucleotides read TGTGCCAGCAGCTTAAAAACAGATACGCAGTATTTT.

The chain carries TRBV29-1 and TRBJ1-2, with D maybe TRBD1 (5 bases). This CDR3 is 13 amino acids long. Germline CDR1 and CDR2: SQVTM and ANQGSEA. V lost 7 bases to trimming and J lost 2 bases, with 14 bases between them. Here the CDR3 DNA reads TGCAGCGCAGCCGGGACGGTCAACTATGGCTACACCTTC. This translates into CSAAGTVNYGYTF.

This clone was detected a few times. J is TRBJ2-7 and V is TRBV19; D is unclear. The CDR3 consists of 13 residues. V was clipped by 6 bases and J by 3 bases, with 12 bases between them. Germline V gene lookup returns CDR1 LNHDA and CDR2 SQIVND (reference sequence). For the CDR3, the DNA is TGTGCCAGTAGCCCAGCGCTCGACTACGAGCAGTACTTC. Amino acid sequence: CASSPALDYEQYF.

This clone was recorded a few times. The same CDR3 can be traced to other DNA sequences in this sample. This chain links TRBV7-2 with TRBJ2-1, with D possibly matching TRBD2 (6 bases). Per germline, CDR1 SGHTA and CDR2 FQGNSA. There are 12 residues in the CDR3. The V end lost 1 base, the J end lost 9 bases, and 7 bases lay between the germline ends. CDR3 loop: CASSLGGTEQFF. DNA of the CDR3: TGTGCCAGCAGCTTAGGCGGGACTGAGCAGTTCTTC.

In this sample, this clone turned up once. The CDR3 here is CASSLGGANYGYTF. The CDR3 DNA follows: TGTGCCAGCAGCTTGGGAGGAGCTAACTATGGCTACACCTTC. V gene TRBV7-9 combines with J gene TRBJ1-2; D not resolved. CDR1 is SEHNR, CDR2 FQNEAQ, per germline (reference sequence). The V and J ends lost 3 bases and 0 bases respectively, with 8 bases between them. This CDR3 has 14 residues.

The chain recombines TRBV30 with TRBJ2-6; D uncertain. Trimming pared 4 bases from V and 3 bases from J, leaving 7 bases between. The CDR3 has 13 amino acids. The germline V gene encodes CDR1 GTSNPN and CDR2 SVGIG (reference sequence). CDR3 in amino acids: CAWTLGGANVLTF. CDR3 DNA: TGTGCCTGGACGCTGGGTGGGGCCAACGTCCTGACTTTC.

This clone was detected only a few times. The chain employs TRBV28 and TRBJ2-7, with D unclear. V was shortened by 6 bases and J by 2 bases, with 14 bases between the two germline ends. Looked up from germline, CDR1 is MDHEN and CDR2 is SYDVKM. The CDR3 spans 14 residues. CDR3 sequence reads: CASSPHPAPYEQYF. The CDR3 bases are TGTGCCAGCAGCCCCCATCCAGCGCCCTACGAGCAGTACTTC.

A few counts support this clone. This chain connects TRBV7-9 to TRBJ2-4; the D is unclear. Germline V gives CDR1 SEHNR, CDR2 FQNEAQ (reference sequence). Trimming removed 4 bases at V and 1 base at J, with 14 bases between. The CDR3 runs to 16 residues. Here the CDR3 reads CASSSPSAGAKNIQYF. In nucleotides, the CDR3 is TGTGCCAGCAGCTCCCCATCGGCCGGGGCCAAAAACATTCAGTACTTC. Supplemented by reference TRBV7-9 and TRBJ2-4, the full variable domain reads DTGVSQNPRHKITKRGQNVTFRCDPISEHNRLYWYRQTLGQGPEFLTYFQNEAQLEKSRLLSDRFSAERPKGSFSTLEIQRTEQGDSAMYLCASSSPSAGAKNIQYFGAGTRLSVL.

This clone has just a few counts. The V and J genes are TRBV7-2 and TRBJ2-3; D is ambiguous. Germline assignment: CDR1 SGHTA and CDR2 FQGNSA. The CDR3 loop spans 13 amino acids. V dropped 4 bases and J dropped 1 base, with 6 bases sitting between them. CDR3 amino acids: CASSSRGTDTQYF. As DNA, the CDR3 is TGTGCCAGCAGCTCCCGGGGCACAGATACGCAGTATTTT.

The CDR3 nucleotides read TGCGCCAGCAGCCAAGATCGGGGACAGGGCAATCAGCCCCAGCATTTT. The encoded protein is CASSQDRGQGNQPQHF. This chain uses TRBV4-3 with TRBJ1-5; 8 bases are a match to TRBD1. V shed 0 bases, J shed 2 bases, and the junction held 3 bases outside the gene matches. This CDR3 spans 16 amino acids. CDR1 LGHNA and CDR2 YSLEER come from the germline V gene.

The genes are TRBV28 and TRBJ2-1, with 7 bases fitting TRBD1. The trim removed 5 bases at V and 5 bases at J, leaving 9 bases unmatched. Germline V gene sequence: CDR1 MDHEN, CDR2 SYDVKM. This CDR3 is 15 amino acids long. The CDR3 DNA follows: TGTGCCAGCAGTCGTAGGGGGCCCCGGAACAATGAGCAGTTCTTC. This encodes CASSRRGPRNNEQFF.

This sequence joins TRBV4-3 and TRBJ1-3, with D unclear. The germline V and J ends were trimmed by 0 bases and 0 bases, with 3 bases remaining between them. The CDR3 consists of 14 residues. The germline V gene encodes CDR1 LGHNA and CDR2 YSLEER. Written as DNA, the CDR3 is TGCGCCAGCAGCCAAGATTACTCTGGAAACACCATATATTTT. Residues: CASSQDYSGNTIYF.

This rearrangement joins TRBV7-2 to TRBJ1-3; D call uncertain. This CDR3 region has 11 residues. V was cut by 2 bases and J by 11 bases, with 7 bases left in between. Germline V gives CDR1 SGHTA, CDR2 FQGNSA. The CDR3 protein is CASSLRGAIYF. In nucleotides, the CDR3 is TGTGCCAGCAGCTTACGGGGAGCCATATATTTT.

The chain combines TRBV11-2 with TRBJ2-7, with D possibly being TRBD2 (6 bases). CDR3 length: 13 amino acids. The germline gives CDR1 SGHAT, CDR2 FQNNGV. Deletions cut 2 bases from V and 2 bases from J, with 7 bases between. The CDR3 region is CASSLSGAYEQYF. The DNA for the CDR3 is TGTGCCAGCAGCTTATCGGGAGCCTACGAGCAGTACTTC. The full variable domain, its missing parts supplied by reference TRBV11-2 and TRBJ2-7, is EAGVAQSPRYKIIEKRQSVAFWCNPISGHATLYWYQQILGQGPKLLIQFQNNGVVDDSQLPKDRFSAERLKGVDSTLKIQPAKLEDSAVYLCASSLSGAYEQYFGPGTRLTVT.

The rearrangement joins TRBV27 to TRBJ1-2; 8 nucleotides line up with TRBD1. Looked up from germline, CDR1 is MNHEY and CDR2 is SMNVEV (reference sequence). V dropped 4 bases and J dropped 5; count of bases not matched to a gene: 6. CDR3 size: 14 residues. Here the CDR3 DNA reads TGTGCCAGCAGTTCGTCCAGGGGGCAATATGGCTACACCTTC. Amino acids: CASSSSRGQYGYTF.

The count of this clone is one. This rearrangement joins TRBV14 to TRBJ1-2, with 10 bases lining up with TRBD1. CDR1 is SGHDN and CDR2 is FVKESK in the germline V gene. The CDR3 has 17 amino acids. J lost 2 bases, V lost 5 bases, and 11 bases had no gene match. The CDR3 bases are TGTGCCAGCAGCGGGCCCAGTGGGACAGGGGAAAACTATGGCTACACCTTC. Translation gives CASSGPSGTGENYGYTF.